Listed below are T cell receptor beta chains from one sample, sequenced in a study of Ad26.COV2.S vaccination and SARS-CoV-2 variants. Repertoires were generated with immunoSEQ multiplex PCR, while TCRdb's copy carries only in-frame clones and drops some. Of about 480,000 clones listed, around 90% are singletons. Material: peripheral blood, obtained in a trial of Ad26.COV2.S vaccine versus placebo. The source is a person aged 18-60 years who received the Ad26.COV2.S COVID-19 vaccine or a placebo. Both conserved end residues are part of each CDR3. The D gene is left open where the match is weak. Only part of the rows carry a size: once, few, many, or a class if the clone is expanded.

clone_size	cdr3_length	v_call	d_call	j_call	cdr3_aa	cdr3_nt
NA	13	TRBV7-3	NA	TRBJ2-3	CASSLGAANTQYF	TGTGCCAGCAGCCTAGGGGCAGCGAATACGCAGTATTTT
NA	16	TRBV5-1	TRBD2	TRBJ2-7	CASSLDGSGSAYEQYF	TGCGCCAGCAGCTTGGACGGTAGCGGGAGCGCCTACGAGCAGTACTTC
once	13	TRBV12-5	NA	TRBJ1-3	CASGLDAGNTIYF	TGTGCTAGTGGTCTCGACGCTGGAAACACCATATATTTT
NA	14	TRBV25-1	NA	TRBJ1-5	CASRTGNSNQPQHF	TGTGCCAGCAGAACCGGGAATAGCAATCAGCCCCAGCATTTT
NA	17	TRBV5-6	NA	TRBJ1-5	CASSFWAGTYSNQPQHF	TGTGCCAGCAGCTTCTGGGCAGGGACCTATAGCAATCAGCCCCAGCATTTT
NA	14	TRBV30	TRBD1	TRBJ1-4	CAWAWTGPNEKLFF	TGTGCCTGGGCATGGACAGGGCCTAATGAAAAACTGTTTTTT
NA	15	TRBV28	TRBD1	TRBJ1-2	CASSPPGQGLAGYTF	TGTGCCAGCAGCCCACCGGGACAGGGACTGGCTGGCTACACCTTC
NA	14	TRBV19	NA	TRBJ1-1	CASSIGTVNTEAFF	TGTGCCAGTAGTATAGGGACGGTGAACACTGAAGCTTTCTTT
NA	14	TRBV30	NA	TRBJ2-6	CAWTGSSGANVLTF	TGTGCCTGGACAGGATCCTCTGGGGCCAACGTCCTGACTTTC
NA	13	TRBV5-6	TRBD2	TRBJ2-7	CASSWGTTSEQYF	TGTGCCAGCAGCTGGGGGACTACTAGCGAGCAGTACTTC
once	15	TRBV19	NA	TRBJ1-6	CASSIGGRVTSPLHF	TGTGCCAGTAGTATCGGCGGCAGGGTTACTTCACCCCTCCACTTT
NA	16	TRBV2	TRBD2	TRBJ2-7	CASSAELLAGSYEQYF	TGTGCCAGCAGTGCCGAACTACTAGCGGGGTCCTACGAGCAGTACTTC
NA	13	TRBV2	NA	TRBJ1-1	CASSEGENTEAFF	TGTGCCAGCAGTGAAGGGGAGAACACTGAAGCTTTCTTT
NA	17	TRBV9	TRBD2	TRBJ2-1	CASSVAPGTSGTNEQFF	TGTGCCAGCAGCGTAGCTCCCGGGACTAGCGGGACCAATGAGCAGTTCTTC
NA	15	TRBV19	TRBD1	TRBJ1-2	CASSEAGTGAYGYTF	TGTGCCAGTAGTGAGGCCGGGACAGGGGCCTATGGCTACACCTTC
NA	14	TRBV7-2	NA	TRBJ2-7	CASSLQGSYYEQYF	TGTGCCAGCAGCTTACAGGGTAGCTACTACGAGCAGTACTTC
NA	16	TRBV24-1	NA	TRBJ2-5	CATSDHRQSDEETQYF	TGTGCCACCAGTGACCACAGACAGTCAGACGAGGAGACCCAGTACTTC
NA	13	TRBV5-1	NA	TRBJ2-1	CASSLWLGAEQFF	TGCGCCAGCAGCTTGTGGTTGGGCGCTGAGCAGTTCTTC
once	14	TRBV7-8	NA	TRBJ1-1	CASSPGGVGTEAFF	TGTGCCAGCAGCCCCGGAGGGGTCGGCACTGAAGCTTTCTTT
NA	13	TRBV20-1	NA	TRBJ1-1	CSASYAGTTEAFF	TGCAGTGCTAGTTATGCGGGGACCACTGAAGCTTTCTTT
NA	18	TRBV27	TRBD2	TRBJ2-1	CASSSWTSGISSYNEQFF	TGTGCCAGCAGTTCTTGGACTAGCGGGATAAGCTCCTACAATGAGCAGTTCTTC
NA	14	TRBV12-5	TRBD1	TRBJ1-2	CASGPGDRFYGYTF	TGTGCTAGTGGACCTGGGGACAGATTCTATGGCTACACCTTC
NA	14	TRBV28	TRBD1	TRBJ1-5	CASSFGTGNQPQHF	TGTGCCAGCAGTTTCGGGACAGGGAATCAGCCCCAGCATTTT
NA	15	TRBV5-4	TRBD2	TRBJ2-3	CASSLELAGADTQYF	TGTGCCAGCAGCTTGGAACTAGCGGGAGCAGATACGCAGTATTTT
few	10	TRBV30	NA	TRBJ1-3	CAWSDNTIYF	TGTGCCTGGAGTGATAACACCATATATTTT
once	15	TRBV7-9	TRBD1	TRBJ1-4	CASSPPGTGGEKLFF	TGTGCCAGCAGCCCCCCCGGGACAGGGGGTGAAAAACTGTTTTTT
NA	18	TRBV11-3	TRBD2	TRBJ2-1	CASSSVSGSLPGYNEQFF	TGTGCCAGCAGCTCGGTCAGCGGGAGTTTGCCTGGATACAATGAGCAGTTCTTC
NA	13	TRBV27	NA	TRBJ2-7	CASSFRTVSEQYF	TGTGCCAGCAGTTTCAGGACAGTATCCGAGCAGTACTTC
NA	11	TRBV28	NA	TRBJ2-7	CASSGAREQYF	TGTGCCAGCAGTGGGGCGAGGGAGCAGTACTTC
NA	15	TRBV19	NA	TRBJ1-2	CASSIRRGTPDGYTF	TGTGCCAGTAGTATAAGGCGGGGGACCCCGGATGGCTACACCTTC
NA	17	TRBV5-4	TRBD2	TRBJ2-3	CASSLDLAGVSADTQYF	TGTGCCAGCAGCTTAGACCTAGCGGGAGTCTCCGCAGATACGCAGTATTTT
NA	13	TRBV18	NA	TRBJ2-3	CASSPPSYDTQYF	TGTGCCAGCTCACCGCCCTCTTACGATACGCAGTATTTT
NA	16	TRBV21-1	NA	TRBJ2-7	CASSTLLAGAVYEQYF	TGTGCCAGCAGCACGTTACTAGCGGGAGCTGTTTACGAGCAGTACTTC
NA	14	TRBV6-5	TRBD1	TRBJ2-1	CASTPRTGRNEQFF	TGTGCCAGCACTCCCCGGACAGGGCGCAATGAGCAGTTCTTC
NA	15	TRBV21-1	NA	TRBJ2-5	CASSAQPGGGETQYF	TGTGCCAGCAGCGCGCAACCCGGGGGAGGAGAGACCCAGTACTTC
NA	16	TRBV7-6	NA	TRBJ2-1	CASSLAHLSSYNEQFF	TGTGCCAGCAGCTTAGCCCACTTAAGCTCCTACAATGAGCAGTTCTTC
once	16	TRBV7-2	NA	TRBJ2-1	CASSPGTNPPYNEQFF	TGTGCCAGCAGCCCAGGGACCAACCCCCCCTACAATGAGCAGTTCTTC
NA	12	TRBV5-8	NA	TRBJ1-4	CASSRTNEKLFF	TGTGCCAGCAGCCGAACAAATGAAAAACTGTTTTTT
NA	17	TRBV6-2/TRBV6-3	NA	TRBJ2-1	CASSGAARSATHNEQFF	TGTGCCAGCAGTGGAGCCGCTCGGAGCGCGACACACAATGAGCAGTTCTTC
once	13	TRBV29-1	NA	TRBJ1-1	CSSYRGGNTEAFF	TGCAGCTCCTACCGGGGAGGCAACACTGAAGCTTTCTTT
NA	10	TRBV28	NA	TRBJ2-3	CASKEDTQYF	TGTGCCAGCAAGGAAGATACGCAGTATTTT
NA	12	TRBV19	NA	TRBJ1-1	CASSIAAGEAFF	TGTGCCAGTAGTATAGCTGCAGGGGAGGCTTTCTTT
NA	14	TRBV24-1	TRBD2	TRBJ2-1	CATEGLAEDNEQFF	TGTGCCACCGAGGGACTAGCGGAGGACAATGAGCAGTTCTTC
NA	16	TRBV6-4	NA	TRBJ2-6	CASSDSSGSGANVLTF	TGTGCCAGCAGTGACTCCTCAGGGTCTGGGGCCAACGTCCTGACTTTC